Below are 18 T cell receptor beta chains sequenced from a single sample in a study of T cells in tuberculosis. Time point here: new active TB diagnosis, blood taken before or within 7 days of starting treatment. Method: immunoSEQ multiplex PCR; TCRdb's copy keeps in-frame clones and lacks some. The profile shows 30,000 to 40,000 clones, around 93% of them singletons. The sample here was PBMCs, taken at tuberculosis diagnosis. These receptors were taken from an adult with tuberculosis.

The chain joins TRBV2 to TRBJ2-5; possibly TRBD2 for D (6 bases). Trimming pared 5 bases from V and 5 bases from J, leaving 9 bases between. This CDR3 is 12 amino acids long. CDR1 is SNHLY and CDR2 is FYNNEI in the germline V gene. The CDR3 DNA follows: TGTGCCAGCAGTAGGAGGGAGGAGACCCAGTACTTC. Amino acids: CASSRREETQYF.

The gene calls are TRBV15 and TRBJ2-3, with D tentatively TRBD2 (6 bases). CDR1 LNHNV and CDR2 YYDKDF come from the germline V gene (reference sequence). This CDR3 has 15 amino acids. Trimming removed 0 bases at V and 6 bases at J, with 13 bases between. The DNA of the CDR3 is TGTGCCACCAGCAGAGATGGGGGGTCTCGTGATACGCAGTATTTT. It translates to CATSRDGGSRDTQYF.

J is TRBJ2-3 and V is TRBV14, with D maybe TRBD2 (5 bases). CDR3 length: 17 amino acids. Trimming cost V 2 bases and J 0 bases, with 15 bases left between them. CDR1 and CDR2 (germline): SGHDN, FVKESK. The chain's CDR3 is CASSQRMSGLSTDTQYF. The CDR3 DNA reads as TGTGCCAGCAGCCAAAGGATGTCTGGACTGAGCACAGATACGCAGTATTTT. The complete variable domain, with remaining parts taken from reference TRBV14 and TRBJ2-3, reads EAGVTQFPSHSVIEKGQTVTLRCDPISGHDNLYWYRRVMGKEIKFLLHFVKESKQDESGMPNNRFLAERTGGTYSTLKVQPAELEDSGVYFCASSQRMSGLSTDTQYFGPGTRLTVL.

The CDR3 region is CASSAGTDYQPQHF. CDR3 nucleotides: TGTGCCAGCAGTGCCGGGACAGATTATCAGCCCCAGCATTTT. The J gene is TRBJ1-5, the V gene TRBV6-1; 7 bases agree with TRBD1. Germline V gene data show CDR1 as MNHNS and CDR2 as SASEGT. The CDR3 is made up of 14 amino acids. The V segment lost 4 bases and the J segment 5 bases; nucleotides outside the gene matches: 5.

The V gene is TRBV19, the J gene TRBJ2-2; 10 bases are a match to TRBD2. Looked up from germline, CDR1 is LNHDA and CDR2 is SQIVND (reference sequence). Unmatched junction bases numbered 6, after V lost 1 base and J lost 4 bases. The length of the CDR3 is 17 residues. The CDR3 reads CASSIGAGGPFTGELFF. DNA of the CDR3: TGTGCCAGTAGTATAGGAGCGGGGGGGCCGTTCACCGGGGAGCTGTTTTTT. Looking up the rest from reference TRBV19 and TRBJ2-2 gives the full variable domain: DGGITQSPKYLFRKEGQNVTLSCEQNLNHDAMYWYRQDPGQGLRLIYYSQIVNDFQKGDIAEGYSVSREKKESFPLTVTSAQKNPTAFYLCASSIGAGGPFTGELFFGEGSRLTVL.

The gene calls are TRBV25-1 and TRBJ2-4, with 10 bases that match TRBD1. Germline V gene sequence: CDR1 MGHDK, CDR2 SYGVNS. This CDR3 has 15 residues. Germline trimming cut 4 bases from V and 4 bases from J; bases unmatched to any gene: 4. The CDR3 is CASSAWGQGKNIQYF. The CDR3 DNA follows: TGTGCCAGCAGTGCTTGGGGACAGGGGAAAAACATTCAGTACTTC.

The gene calls are TRBV6-6 and TRBJ1-5; D not resolved. V shed 2 bases and J shed 5 bases, with 16 bases lying between them. The germline gives CDR1 MNHNY, CDR2 SVGAGI (reference sequence). CDR3 size: 16 residues. The CDR3 DNA follows: TGTGCCAGCAGTTACCGGATCTCTGGGCTCCATCAGCCCCAGCATTTT. As protein: CASSYRISGLHQPQHF.

J is TRBJ2-3 and V is TRBV13; possibly TRBD1 for D (6 bases). With 5 bases removed from V and 5 bases from J, the gap between germline ends came to 20 bases. CDR1 is PRHDT, CDR2 FYEKMQ, per germline (reference sequence). The CDR3 is 16 amino acids. In nucleotides, the CDR3 is TGTGCCAGCAGCCTATGGGGGCGCCGCGTAGGAGATACGCAGTATTTT. Amino acid sequence: CASSLWGRRVGDTQYF.

V gene TRBV5-1 combines with J gene TRBJ1-3; D unclear. Trimming removed 4 bases from V and 0 bases from J, with 5 bases in between. Germline V gene lookup returns CDR1 SGHRS and CDR2 YFSETQ. CDR3 length: 13 residues. The DNA for the CDR3 is TGCGCCAGCAGCGGCAGCTCTGGAAACACCATATATTTT. Its protein is CASSGSSGNTIYF.

V gene TRBV6-5 combines with J gene TRBJ1-6; the match to TRBD1 covers 7 bases. The germline V gene encodes CDR1 MNHEY and CDR2 SVGAGI. The CDR3 spans 16 residues. The V gene end was trimmed by 3 bases and the J gene end by 10 bases; junction bases not matched to a gene: 12. CDR3 bases: TGTGCCAGCAGTTATTTTAGGACAGGCGGGAACTCACCCCTCCACTTT. Protein product: CASSYFRTGGNSPLHF.

This chain links TRBV27 with TRBJ1-1, with D unclear. This CDR3 spans 14 amino acids. CDR1 MNHEY and CDR2 SMNVEV come from the germline V gene (reference sequence). Trimming cost V 3 bases and J 0 bases, with 8 bases left between them. CDR3 protein: CASSFRNLNTEAFF. The CDR3 nucleotides read TGTGCCAGCAGTTTTAGAAATTTGAACACTGAAGCTTTCTTT.

V and J are TRBV15 and TRBJ1-2, with unresolved D. Trimming took 5 bases from V and 4 from J, leaving 23 bases between them. CDR3 length: 17 residues. Germline loops: CDR1 LNHNV, CDR2 YYDKDF (reference sequence). The CDR3 region has the DNA TGTGCCACCAGCCCCCGACTGGGCCCAGGCGGGTCCTATGGCTACACCTTC. Translation: CATSPRLGPGGSYGYTF.

The chain joins TRBV6-5 to TRBJ2-2, with a tentative D call TRBD1 (7 bases). Trimming took off 7 bases at V and 5 bases at J, with 14 bases between the two ends. The CDR3 length is 14 residues. Germline values: CDR1 MNHEY, CDR2 SVGAGI. Written as DNA, the CDR3 is TGTGCCAGCAAGAATTCAGGGGGGACCGGGGAGCTGTTTTTT. It yields the protein CASKNSGGTGELFF.

The chain couples TRBV29-1 to TRBJ1-1; the match to TRBD1 covers 11 bases. J was trimmed by 1 base and V by 7 bases; bases with no gene match: 5. Germline CDR1 reads SQVTM; CDR2 reads ANQGSEA. The CDR3 has 14 amino acids. The CDR3: CSDGQGARNTEAFF. The DNA for the CDR3 is TGCAGCGACGGACAGGGGGCAAGGAACACTGAAGCTTTCTTT.

This chain joins TRBV19 and TRBJ1-1, with D hard to call. CDR3 length: 14 residues. The V gene lost 3 bases and the J gene lost 4 bases, with 12 bases spanning the gap. Per germline, CDR1 LNHDA and CDR2 SQIVND (reference sequence). The CDR3: CASSMYGRGTEAFF. The CDR3 nucleotides are TGTGCCAGTAGTATGTATGGGAGAGGCACTGAAGCTTTCTTT.

This clone was seen just once. The CDR3 reads CASSPGTDAGTEAFF. CDR3 nucleotides: TGTGCCAGCAGCCCAGGGACAGACGCGGGGACTGAAGCTTTCTTT. The chain recombines TRBV9 with TRBJ1-1, with 7 bases fitting TRBD1. Germline-derived CDR1 and CDR2 are SGDLS and YYNGEE. This CDR3 is built from 15 residues. V shed 4 bases and J 5 bases; nucleotides not matched to a gene: 11. Complete variable domain (other parts from reference TRBV9 and TRBJ1-1): DSGVTQTPKHLITATGQRVTLRCSPRSGDLSVYWYQQSLDQGLQFLIQYYNGEERAKGNILERFSAQQFPDLHSELNLSSLELGDSALYFCASSPGTDAGTEAFFGQGTRLTVV.

This clone has just a few counts. The rearrangement uses TRBV29-1 and TRBJ1-2; no definite D call. The CDR3 runs to 13 residues. The V gene's germline CDR1 is SQVTM and CDR2 ANQGSEA. V was cut by 5 bases and J by 0 bases, with 10 bases left in between. The CDR3 bases are TGCAGCGTTCCCCCAACAGCTAACTATGGCTACACCTTC. Encoded protein: CSVPPTANYGYTF. Drawing the rest from reference TRBV29-1 and TRBJ1-2, the complete variable domain is SAVISQKPSRDICQRGTSLTIQCQVDSQVTMMFWYRQQPGQSLTLIATANQGSEATYESGFVIDKFPISRPNLTFSTLTVSNMSPEDSSIYLCSVPPTANYGYTFGSGTRLTVV.

The chain couples TRBV30 to TRBJ1-6, with TRBD1 identical over 7 bases. In germline, CDR1 is GTSNPN, CDR2 SVGIG (reference sequence). This CDR3 is built from 16 residues. The junction had 10 bases not matched to a gene; V was cut back by 5 bases and J by 3 bases. The CDR3 sequence: CAWGPGQRDYNSPLHF. The CDR3 region has the DNA TGTGCCTGGGGCCCGGGACAGCGAGACTATAATTCACCCCTCCACTTT.